Listed here are 6 T cell receptor beta chains from one sample, sequenced in a study of response to subunit inactivated influenza vaccine. TCRdb independently ran MiXCR on the RT-PCR reads; one entry per CDR3 protein. The sample has under 200,000 distinct CDR3 sequences, about a tenth seen once; the top ten hold around 12%. The material was non-naive T cells sorted from PBMCs, obtained about 6 weeks after vaccination. The receptors derive from a man over 45 who received an inactivated influenza vaccine.

This clonotype was seen at least ten times. This chain uses TRBV28 with TRBJ2-5, with 8 bases aligning to TRBD1. Germline V gene sequence: CDR1 MDHEN, CDR2 SYDVKM. With 5 bases clipped from V and 3 bases from J, the junction kept 5 bases outside the gene matches. This CDR3 region has 14 residues. CDR3 coding DNA: TGTGCCAGCAGTACTCGACAGGGGAAAGAGACCCAGTACTTC. Its translation: CASSTRQGKETQYF.

The V and J genes are TRBV5-1 and TRBJ1-6; D is unresolved. Trimming removed 3 bases at V and 5 bases at J, with 15 bases between. There are 16 residues in the CDR3. Germline V lookup: CDR1 SGHRS, CDR2 YFSETQ. Written as DNA, the CDR3 is TGCGCCAGCAGCTCCTGGACGGGAATCCATAATTCACCCCTCCACTTT. As protein: CASSSWTGIHNSPLHF.

This clonotype was recorded a few times. One junction end disagrees with the germline gene, perhaps due to a read error. V is TRBV7-7 and J is TRBJ1-6; D is undetermined. This CDR3 has 14 amino acids. CDR1 SSHAT and CDR2 FNYEAQ come from the germline V gene (reference sequence). The CDR3 nucleotides read TGTGCTAGCAGCTTAAACAGTTATAATTCACCCCTCCACTTT. Translating gives CASSLNSYNSPLHF. The variable domain in full, with the rest retrieved from reference TRBV7-7 and TRBJ1-6, is GAGVSQSPRYKVTKRGQDVTLRCDPISSHATLYWYQQALGQGPEFLTYFNYEAQPDKSGLPSDRFSAERPEGSISTLTIQRTEQRDSAMYRCASSLNSYNSPLHFGNGTRLTVT.

The rearrangement links TRBV21-1 to TRBJ2-5; TRBD2 was called by the table and not checked on the DNA. TRBV21-1 is a pseudogene locus. CDR3 size: 17 residues. For the CDR3, the DNA is TGTGCCAGCAGCAAAGTAGGACGGGAGGGTTTCCAAGAGACCCAGTACTTC. Protein product: CASSKVGREGFQETQYF.

The chain has TRBV10-3 and TRBJ2-5; 7 bases are a match to TRBD1. This CDR3 has 16 amino acids. The germline gives CDR1 ENHRY, CDR2 SYGVKD. V lost 2 bases, J lost 2 bases, and 8 bases stayed unmatched. This CDR3 is CAISEIDRALQETQYF. The CDR3 DNA follows: TGTGCCATCAGTGAGATTGACAGGGCCTTACAAGAGACCCAGTACTTC.

This clonotype was picked up many times. The V call is TRBV12-3 or TRBV12-4, the J call TRBJ1-1; D ambiguous. The CDR3 totals 13 residues. The ends were cut back, 2 bases at V and 5 bases at J, with 9 bases in the middle. The CDR3 nucleotides read TGTGCCAGCAGTTTATTCGCGGGAACTGAAGCTTTCTTT. Its translation is CASSLFAGTEAFF.